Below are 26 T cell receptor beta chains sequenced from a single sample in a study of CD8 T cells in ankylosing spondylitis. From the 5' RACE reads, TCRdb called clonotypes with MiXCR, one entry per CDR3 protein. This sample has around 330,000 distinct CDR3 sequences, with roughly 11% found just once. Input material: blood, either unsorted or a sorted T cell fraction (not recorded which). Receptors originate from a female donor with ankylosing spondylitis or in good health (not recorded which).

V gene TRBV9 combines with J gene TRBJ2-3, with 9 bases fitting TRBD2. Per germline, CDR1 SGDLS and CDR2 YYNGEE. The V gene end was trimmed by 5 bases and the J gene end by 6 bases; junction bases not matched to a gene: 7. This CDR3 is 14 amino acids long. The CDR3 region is CASRPGSGGDTQYF. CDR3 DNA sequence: TGTGCCAGCAGACCCGGGAGCGGGGGGGATACGCAGTATTTT.

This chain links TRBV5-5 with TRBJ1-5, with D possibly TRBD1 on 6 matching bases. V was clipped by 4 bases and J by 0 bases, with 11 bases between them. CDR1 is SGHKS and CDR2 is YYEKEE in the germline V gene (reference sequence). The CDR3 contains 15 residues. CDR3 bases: TGTGCCAGCAGCATGACAGGAGTTAGCAATCAGCCCCAGCATTTT. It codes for CASSMTGVSNQPQHF.

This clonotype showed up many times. The CDR3 reads CASSLGPSQGRMFF. The DNA for the CDR3 is TGTGCCAGCAGCTTAGGGCCATCCCAAGGACGTATGTTCTTC. The rearrangement joins TRBV7-2 to TRBJ2-1; D call uncertain. There are 14 residues in the CDR3. The germline V gene has CDR1 SGHTA and CDR2 FQGNSA. The ends were cut back, 1 base at V and 15 bases at J, with 19 bases in the middle.

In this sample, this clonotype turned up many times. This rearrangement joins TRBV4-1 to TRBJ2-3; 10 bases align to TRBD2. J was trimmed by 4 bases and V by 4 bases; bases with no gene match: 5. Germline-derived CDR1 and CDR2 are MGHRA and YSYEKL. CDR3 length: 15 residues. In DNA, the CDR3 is TGCGCCAGCAGCCTAGGGACTAGCGTGGCAGATACGCAGTATTTT. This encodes CASSLGTSVADTQYF.

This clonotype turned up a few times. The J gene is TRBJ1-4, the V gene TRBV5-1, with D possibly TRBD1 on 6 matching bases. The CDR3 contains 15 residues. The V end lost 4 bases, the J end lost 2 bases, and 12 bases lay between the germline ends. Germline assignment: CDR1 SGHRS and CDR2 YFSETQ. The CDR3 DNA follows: TGCGCCAGCAGCAAGTCAGGGGCGACTAATGAAAAACTGTTTTTT. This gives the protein CASSKSGATNEKLFF.

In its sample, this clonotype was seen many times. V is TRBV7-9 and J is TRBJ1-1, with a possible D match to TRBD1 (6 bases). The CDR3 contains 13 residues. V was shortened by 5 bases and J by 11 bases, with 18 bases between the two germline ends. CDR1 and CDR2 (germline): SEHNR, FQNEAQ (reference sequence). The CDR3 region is CASSIGTTYNAFF. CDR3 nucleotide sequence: TGTGCCAGCAGCATCGGGACAACGTATAACGCTTTCTTT. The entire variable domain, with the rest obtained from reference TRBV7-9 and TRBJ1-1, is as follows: DTGVSQNPRHKITKRGQNVTFRCDPISEHNRLYWYRQTLGQGPEFLTYFQNEAQLEKSRLLSDRFSAERPKGSFSTLEIQRTEQGDSAMYLCASSIGTTYNAFFGQGTRLTVV.

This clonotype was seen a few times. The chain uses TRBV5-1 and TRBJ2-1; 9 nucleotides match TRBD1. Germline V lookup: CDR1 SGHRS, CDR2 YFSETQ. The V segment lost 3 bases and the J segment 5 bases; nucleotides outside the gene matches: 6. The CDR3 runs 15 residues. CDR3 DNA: TGCGCCAGCAGCTATACAGGGGGCGACAACAATGAGCAGTTCTTC. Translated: CASSYTGGDNNEQFF.

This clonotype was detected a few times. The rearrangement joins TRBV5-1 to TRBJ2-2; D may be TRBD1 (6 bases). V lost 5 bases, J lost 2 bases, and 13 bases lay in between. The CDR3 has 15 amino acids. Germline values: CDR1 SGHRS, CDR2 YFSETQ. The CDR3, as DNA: TGCGCCAGCAGAAAAGGACAGCTAAACACCGGGGAGCTGTTTTTT. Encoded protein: CASRKGQLNTGELFF.

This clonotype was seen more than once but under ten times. The CDR3 nucleotides are TGTGCCAGCAGTCCCTTAGCGGGGACGAACACCGGGGAGCTGTTTTTT. Residues: CASSPLAGTNTGELFF. This chain joins TRBV6-2 or TRBV6-3 and TRBJ2-2, with 8 bases that match TRBD2. Germline CDR1 MNHEY, CDR2 SVGEGT. The CDR3 spans 16 residues. Trimming took 5 bases from V and 0 from J; bases not matched to a gene: 5.

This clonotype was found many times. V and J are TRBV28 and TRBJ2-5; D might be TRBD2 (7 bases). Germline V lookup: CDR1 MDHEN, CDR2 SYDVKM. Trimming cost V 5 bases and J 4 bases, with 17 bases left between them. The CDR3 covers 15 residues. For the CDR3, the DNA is TGTGCCAGCAGTCCTTTCAAGGGGGGGAGAGAGACCCAGTACTTC. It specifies CASSPFKGGRETQYF.

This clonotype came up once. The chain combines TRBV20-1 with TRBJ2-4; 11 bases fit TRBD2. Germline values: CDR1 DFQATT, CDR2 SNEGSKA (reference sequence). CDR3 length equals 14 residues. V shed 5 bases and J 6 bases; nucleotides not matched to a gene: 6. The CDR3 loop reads CSASIAGGPNIQYF. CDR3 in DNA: TGCAGTGCTTCGATAGCGGGAGGGCCAAACATTCAGTACTTC.

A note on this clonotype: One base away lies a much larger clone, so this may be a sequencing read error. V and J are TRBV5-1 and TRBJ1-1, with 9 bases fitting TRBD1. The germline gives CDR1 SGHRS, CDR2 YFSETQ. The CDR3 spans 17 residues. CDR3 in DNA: TGCGCCAGCAGCTTGCAGGGGACAGGGCTCATGAACACTGGAGCTTTCTTT. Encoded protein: CASSLQGTGLMNTGAFF. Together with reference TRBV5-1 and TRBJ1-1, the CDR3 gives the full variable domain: KAGVTQTPRYLIKTRGQQVTLSCSPISGHRSVSWYQQTPGQGLQFLFEYFSETQRNKGNFPGRFSGRQFSNSRSEMNVSTLELGDSALYLCASSLQGTGLMNTGAFFGQGTRLTVV.

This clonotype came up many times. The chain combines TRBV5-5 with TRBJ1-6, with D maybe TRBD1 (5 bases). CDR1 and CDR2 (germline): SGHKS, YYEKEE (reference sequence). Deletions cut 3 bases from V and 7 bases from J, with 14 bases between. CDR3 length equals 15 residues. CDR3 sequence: CASSSAGTGNSPLHF. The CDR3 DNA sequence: TGTGCCAGCAGCTCGGCCGGGACCGGGAATTCACCCCTCCACTTT.

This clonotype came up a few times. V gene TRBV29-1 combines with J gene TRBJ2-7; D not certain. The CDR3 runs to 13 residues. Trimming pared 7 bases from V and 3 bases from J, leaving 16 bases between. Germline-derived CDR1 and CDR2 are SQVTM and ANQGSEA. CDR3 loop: CSAIALADYEQYF. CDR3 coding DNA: TGCAGCGCCATTGCTCTGGCTGACTACGAGCAGTACTTC.

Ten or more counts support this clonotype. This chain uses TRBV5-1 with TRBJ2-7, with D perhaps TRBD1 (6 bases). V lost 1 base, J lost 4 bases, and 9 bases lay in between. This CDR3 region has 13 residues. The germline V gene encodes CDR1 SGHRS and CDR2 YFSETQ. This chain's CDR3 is CASSLQDRYEQYF. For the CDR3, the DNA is TGCGCCAGCAGCTTGCAGGACAGATACGAGCAGTACTTC.

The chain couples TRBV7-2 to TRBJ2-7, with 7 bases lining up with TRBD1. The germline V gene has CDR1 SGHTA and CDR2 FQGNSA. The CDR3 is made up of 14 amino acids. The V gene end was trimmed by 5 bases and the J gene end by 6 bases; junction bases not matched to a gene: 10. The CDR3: CASSDQKTGFEQYF. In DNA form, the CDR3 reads TGTGCCAGCAGCGATCAGAAGACAGGGTTCGAGCAGTACTTC.

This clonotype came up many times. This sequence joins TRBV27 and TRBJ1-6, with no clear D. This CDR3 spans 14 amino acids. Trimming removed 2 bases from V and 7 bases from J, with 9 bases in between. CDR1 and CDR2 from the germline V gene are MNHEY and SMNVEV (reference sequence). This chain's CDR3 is CASSLIPPNSPLHF. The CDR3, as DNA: TGTGCCAGCAGTTTAATTCCGCCCAATTCACCCCTCCACTTT.

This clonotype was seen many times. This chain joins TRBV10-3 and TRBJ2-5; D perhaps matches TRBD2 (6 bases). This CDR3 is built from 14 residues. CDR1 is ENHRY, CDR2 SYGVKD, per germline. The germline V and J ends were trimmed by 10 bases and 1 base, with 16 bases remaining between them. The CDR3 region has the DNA TGTGCCACTAGAGGCGGGATTACCCAAGAGACCCAGTACTTC. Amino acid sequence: CATRGGITQETQYF.

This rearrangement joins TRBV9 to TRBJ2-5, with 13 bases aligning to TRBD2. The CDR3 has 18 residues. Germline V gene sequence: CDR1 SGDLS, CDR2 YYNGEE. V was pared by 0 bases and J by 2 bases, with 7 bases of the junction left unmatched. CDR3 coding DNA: TGTGCCAGCAGCGTAGCCGCCGGGACTAGCGGGGATCAAGAGACCCAGTACTTC. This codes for CASSVAAGTSGDQETQYF.

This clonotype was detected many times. The CDR3 sequence is CASSLVGGRDEQYF. The CDR3 coding sequence is TGTGCCAGCAGTTTAGTAGGGGGCAGGGACGAGCAGTACTTC. The V gene is TRBV12-3 or TRBV12-4, the J gene TRBJ2-7; 7 bases line up with TRBD1. The ends lost 1 base at V and 5 bases at J; junction bases unmatched: 5. The CDR3 has 14 amino acids.

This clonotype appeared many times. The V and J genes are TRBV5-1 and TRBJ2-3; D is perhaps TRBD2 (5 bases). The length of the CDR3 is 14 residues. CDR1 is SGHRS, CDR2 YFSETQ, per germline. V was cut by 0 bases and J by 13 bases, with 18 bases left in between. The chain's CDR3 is CASSLGPEGSVEYF. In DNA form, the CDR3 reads TGCGCCAGCAGCTTGGGCCCTGAGGGCTCGGTTGAGTATTTT.

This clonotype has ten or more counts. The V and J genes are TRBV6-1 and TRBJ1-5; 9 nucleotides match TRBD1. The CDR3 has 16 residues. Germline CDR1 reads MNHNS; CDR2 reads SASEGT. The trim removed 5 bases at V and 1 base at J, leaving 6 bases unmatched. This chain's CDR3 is CASSHGTGISNQPQHF. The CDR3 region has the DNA TGTGCCAGCAGTCATGGGACAGGGATAAGCAATCAGCCCCAGCATTTT.

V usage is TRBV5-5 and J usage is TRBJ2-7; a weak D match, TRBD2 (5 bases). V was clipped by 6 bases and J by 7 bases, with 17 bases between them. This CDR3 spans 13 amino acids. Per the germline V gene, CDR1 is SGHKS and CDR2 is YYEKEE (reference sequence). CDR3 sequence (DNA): TGTGCCAGCAATTGGGCGGGCCCCAGGGAGCAGTACTTC. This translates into CASNWAGPREQYF. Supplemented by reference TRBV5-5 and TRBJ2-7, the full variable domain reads DAGVTQSPTHLIKTRGQQVTLRCSPISGHKSVSWYQQVLGQGPQFIFQYYEKEERGRGNFPDRFSARQFPNYSSELNVNALLLGDSALYLCASNWAGPREQYFGPGTRLTVT.

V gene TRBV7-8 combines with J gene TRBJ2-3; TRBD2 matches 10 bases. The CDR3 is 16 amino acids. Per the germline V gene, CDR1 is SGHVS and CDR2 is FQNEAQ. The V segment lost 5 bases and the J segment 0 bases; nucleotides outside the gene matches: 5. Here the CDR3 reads CASSRTSGTSTDTQYF. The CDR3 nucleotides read TGTGCCAGCAGCCGTACTAGCGGGACTAGCACAGATACGCAGTATTTT.

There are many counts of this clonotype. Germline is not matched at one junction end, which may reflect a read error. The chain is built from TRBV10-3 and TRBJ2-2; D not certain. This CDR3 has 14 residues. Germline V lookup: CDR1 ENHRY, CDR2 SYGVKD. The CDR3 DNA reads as TGTGCCATTAGTGCAGCAGGAGACACCGGGGAGCTGTTTTTT. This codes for CAISAAGDTGELFF.

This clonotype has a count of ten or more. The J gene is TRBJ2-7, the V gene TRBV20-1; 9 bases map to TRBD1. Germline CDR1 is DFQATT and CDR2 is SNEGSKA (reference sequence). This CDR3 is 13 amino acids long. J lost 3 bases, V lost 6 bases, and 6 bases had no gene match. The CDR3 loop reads CSASGTGFYEQYF. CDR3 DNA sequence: TGCAGTGCGTCCGGGACAGGGTTCTACGAGCAGTACTTC.